The present T cell receptor beta chain was sequenced within a study of T cell changes during pregnancy in multiple sclerosis. Libraries were prepared by immunoSEQ multiplex PCR; TCRdb keeps only in-frame clonotypes and omits some of them. The sample carries over 90,000 clones, about nine tenths recorded once. The CDR3 has 14 amino acids. CDR1 and CDR2 (germline): MNHEY, SMNVEV (reference sequence). V gave up 3 bases and J gave up 6 bases, with 15 bases separating them. This clone was counted only a few times. The TCR was taken from a female donor in good health, enrolled as a control in a pregnancy study. The sequenced sample was peripheral blood, obtained in the second trimester of pregnancy. The chain has TRBV27 and TRBJ2-7; a possible D gene is TRBD1 (6 bases). Here the CDR3 reads CASSLDSSGVEQYF. The CDR3 nucleotides are TGTGCCAGCAGTTTGGATTCTTCAGGGGTCGAGCAGTACTTC.